The next 8 T cell receptor beta chains were all read from a single sample in a study of blood T cell repertoires in COVID-19. Profiled with immunoSEQ multiplex PCR; TCRdb holds only in-frame clones, not every one. The sample lists hundreds of thousands of clones, roughly nine tenths occurring once. The sequenced sample was PBMCs or T cells enriched from blood (not recorded which). These receptor sequences come from a man younger than 40 who had recovered from COVID-19.

V usage is TRBV27 and J usage is TRBJ2-7, with a possible D match to TRBD1 (5 bases). V was clipped by 2 bases and J by 1 base, with 9 bases between them. The germline gives CDR1 MNHEY, CDR2 SMNVEV (reference sequence). The CDR3 loop spans 14 amino acids. The CDR3 DNA reads TGTGCCAGCAGTTTACAGGGCCGGTCCTACGAGCAGTACTTC. Translated, it gives CASSLQGRSYEQYF.

The gene calls are TRBV2 and TRBJ2-7; tentative D call: TRBD2 (5 bases). V was cut by 4 bases and J by 4 bases, with 14 bases left in between. Germline lookup yields CDR1 SNHLY and CDR2 FYNNEI. The CDR3 is 14 residues long. The chain's CDR3 is CASSVLGVGYEQYF. CDR3 nucleotide sequence: TGTGCCAGCAGTGTTTTGGGAGTTGGGTACGAGCAGTACTTC.

The V call is TRBV6-5, the J call TRBJ2-1; TRBD2 aligns across 9 bases. This CDR3 is 15 amino acids long. Per the germline V gene, CDR1 is MNHEY and CDR2 is SVGAGI. Unmatched junction bases numbered 6, after V lost 5 bases and J lost 4 bases. CDR3 in amino acids: CASSRIAGAYNEQFF. CDR3 coding DNA: TGTGCCAGCAGTCGCATAGCGGGAGCATACAATGAGCAGTTCTTC.

This chain links TRBV4-1 with TRBJ2-7; 9 bases line up with TRBD2. Germline lookup yields CDR1 MGHRA and CDR2 YSYEKL. Unmatched junction bases numbered 14, after V lost 6 bases and J lost 5 bases. The CDR3 extends over 16 amino acids. CDR3 coding DNA: TGCGCCAGCAGTCGTGATAATAGCGGGAGTGCTCACGAGCAGTACTTC. It is translated as CASSRDNSGSAHEQYF.

The CDR3 here is CASSPGTLTQNEQFF. CDR3 nucleotides: TGTGCCAGCAGCCCAGGTACTCTCACACAGAATGAGCAGTTCTTC. The chain links TRBV5-4 to TRBJ2-1; D unresolved. The CDR3 loop spans 15 amino acids. From germline, CDR1 is SGHNT and CDR2 YYREEE (reference sequence). Deletions cut 4 bases from V and 7 bases from J, with 18 bases between.

The V and J genes are TRBV3-1 (or the pseudogene TRBV3-2) and TRBJ2-3, with D perhaps matching TRBD1 (5 bases). The V end was cut by 1 base, the J end by 3 bases, with 11 bases between. CDR1 is LGHDT, CDR2 YNNKEL, per germline (reference sequence). The CDR3 consists of 15 residues. The chain's CDR3 is CASSQVSGWTDTQYF. CDR3 nucleotide sequence: TGTGCCAGCAGCCAAGTCTCAGGGTGGACAGATACGCAGTATTTT.

This clone showed up just a few times. The chain recombines TRBV30 with TRBJ1-1; D remains unclear. The CDR3 consists of 14 residues. The V end lost 0 bases, the J end lost 3 bases, and 11 bases lay between the germline ends. Germline-derived CDR1 and CDR2 are GTSNPN and SVGIG (reference sequence). The CDR3, as DNA: TGTGCCTGGAGTGTCGCGGACTTATACACTGAAGCTTTCTTT. Encoded protein: CAWSVADLYTEAFF.

This sequence joins TRBV6-5 and TRBJ1-4, with a possible D match to TRBD1 (6 bases). Trimming cost V 6 bases and J 7 bases, with 15 bases left between them. The germline V gene encodes CDR1 MNHEY and CDR2 SVGAGI. This CDR3 spans 14 amino acids. The CDR3 spells CASRGRQVGEKLFF. CDR3 DNA: TGTGCCAGCAGAGGTCGACAGGTTGGTGAAAAACTGTTTTTT.